This T cell receptor beta chain was sequenced during a study of T cell responses to AZD1222 COVID-19 vaccine. Whole-study findings and limits: White British people made up most donors, females outnumbered males, and clonal diversity was possibly underestimated.

Concerning this clone itself: What it binds is unknown.

This table comes from immunoSEQ multiplex PCR, and its TCRdb copy is limited to in-frame clones, with some not included. The sample holds over 95,000 clones, about 85% seen once. Sequencing used peripheral blood, obtained on day 0 of AZD1222 vaccination. This TCR was recovered from an adult in good health.

The CDR3 DNA sequence: TGTGCCAGCAGGGACAGACTACCTAACTATGGCTACACCTTC. Translated: CASRDRLPNYGYTF. The chain uses TRBV6-5 and TRBJ1-2, with D perhaps matching TRBD1 (6 bases). Trimming stripped 6 bases from V and 0 bases from J, with 11 bases between. Germline CDR1 MNHEY, CDR2 SVGAGI. The CDR3 length is 14 residues.